Described below is a single T cell receptor (beta chain) sequence and its context. The count of this clone is one. Its cognate antigen has yet to be identified. The input lacks base qualities; no much larger clone sits a single base away. One collaborating source in Seattle enrolled patients during active infection and followed them longitudinally through the course of disease. Whole blood was collected in K2EDTA tubes by collaborating institutions according to the institutions' own protocols. For TCRbeta analysis, collaborators shipped samples as frozen whole blood, isolated PBMCs, or DNA extracted from either of those sample types. TCRbeta CDR3 regions were amplified from genomic DNA using the immunoSEQ Assay, a bias-controlled multiplex PCR. For the original study's pipeline: The number of nucleated cells in each sample was estimated from the amplification of reference gene primers within the assay. To quantify the absolute abundance of each unique TCRbeta CDR3 rearrangement, sequence reads were collapsed and filtered. For each sample, productive Simpson clonality was calculated as the square root of Simpson's diversity index across productive rearrangements. Not all clones reach the TCRdb copy of this immuneACCESS table, which keeps in-frame sequences only. Checked studies attribute under half of the gap to unresolved V genes and leave the rest unexplained. The V and J calls and the clone size are those of that table, but D and trimming were determined from the DNA. Across this sample there are over 75,000 clones, with about 87% seen only once. The ten largest clones capture roughly 4.2% of the sample.

There are 16 amino acids in the CDR3, from cysteine to phenylalanine inclusive. The CDR3 DNA has 48 bases and is translated from base 1. For CDR1 and CDR2, the germline V gene lists KGHDR and SFDVKD. V and J are trimmed by 4 bases and 9 bases, and the gene matches miss 13 bases of the junction. The data stem from a study of blood T cell repertoires in COVID-19 (TCRdb year 2020). With respect to the entire study: Samples covering the acute and convalescent phases of COVID-19 were provided by collaborators in the United States, Italy and Spain. Where available, HLA class I and class II types were obtained from metadata supplied by the sample provider rather than from assay-based typing. The material from the prospective study consisted of cDNA or gDNA derived from T cells, B-cell-depleted T cells, or PBMCs. The repertoires were released in a freely available public database intended as a resource for research on the immune response to SARS-CoV-2. Sample metadata almost always included a de-identified subject ID, COVID-19 status, age in years and sex. Subjects who had been exposed to COVID-19, were actively infected with it, or had recovered from it provided the deeply sampled blood TCRbeta repertoires that made up the dataset. Samples were obtained from the ongoing ImmuneRACE study (first 160 participants) and from 1,254 subjects provided by 6 global collaborators.

Study-wide findings and limitations: How much clinical and demographic metadata was included differed by source and by participant, and the metadata was provided uncurated.

Rearrangement joined TRBV24-1 to TRBJ1-5; 8 bases in between match TRBD1. The sample consisted of peripheral blood. The receptor's source is a human donor with COVID-19, enrolled during active disease. The donor label of this sample is uncertain. CDR3 loop: CATSDRDRRPGRPQHF. The DNA sequence is TGTGCCACCAGTGACAGGGACAGGAGGCCTGGTCGGCCCCAGCATTTT.